Below are 3 T cell receptor beta chains sequenced from a single sample in a study of OX40 agonist ivuxolimab in advanced cancers. Here immunoSEQ multiplex PCR was the method, and the copy in TCRdb shows in-frame clones only, minus some. Of more than 55,000 clones detected, around 87% appear once; the ten largest clones hold 3.5% to 4.5%. The sample here was CD4+ or CD8+ T cells sorted from blood, taken in a trial of the OX40 agonist ivuxolimab. All receptors come from an adult with an advanced solid tumor such as melanoma, head and neck, liver or kidney cancer.

This chain uses TRBV19 with TRBJ2-7; 8 nucleotides agree with TRBD2. J lost 0 bases, V lost 4 bases, and 5 bases had no gene match. Germline values: CDR1 LNHDA, CDR2 SQIVND (reference sequence). CDR3 length equals 15 residues. The CDR3 DNA reads as TGTGCCAGTAGTAAACAAGCGGGAGTCTCCTACGAGCAGTACTTC. As protein: CASSKQAGVSYEQYF.

V and J are TRBV6-1 and TRBJ1-1, with unresolved D. The V gene's germline CDR1 is MNHNS and CDR2 SASEGT. V was pared by 8 bases and J by 1 base, with 11 bases between. The length of the CDR3 is 13 residues. The CDR3 DNA reads as TGTGCCAGCGGACGGGATCAGAACACTGAAGCTTTCTTT. It codes for CASGRDQNTEAFF.

This chain joins TRBV5-4 and TRBJ2-5; TRBD2 matches 9 bases. Germline lookup yields CDR1 SGHNT and CDR2 YYREEE (reference sequence). This CDR3 is built from 16 residues. Losses at the gene ends were 1 base for V and 1 base for J; bases not matched to a gene: 5. The CDR3 is CASSLLAGGSQETQYF. The DNA of the CDR3 is TGTGCCAGCAGCTTGCTGGCGGGAGGGTCCCAAGAGACCCAGTACTTC.